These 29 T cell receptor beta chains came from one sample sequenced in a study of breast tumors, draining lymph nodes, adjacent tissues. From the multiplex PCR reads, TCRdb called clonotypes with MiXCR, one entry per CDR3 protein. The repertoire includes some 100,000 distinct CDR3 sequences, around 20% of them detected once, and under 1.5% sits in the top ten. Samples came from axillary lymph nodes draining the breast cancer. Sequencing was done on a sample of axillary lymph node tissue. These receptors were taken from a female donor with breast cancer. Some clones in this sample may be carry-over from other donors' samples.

DNA of the CDR3: TGTGCCACCAGTGATTTGCGGGTTAACTATGGCTACACCTTC. Its protein is CATSDLRVNYGYTF. The chain is built from TRBV24-1 and TRBJ1-2, with D unresolved. Germline CDR1 reads KGHDR; CDR2 reads SFDVKD. V dropped 0 bases and J dropped 1 base, with 5 bases sitting between them. The CDR3 length is 14 residues.

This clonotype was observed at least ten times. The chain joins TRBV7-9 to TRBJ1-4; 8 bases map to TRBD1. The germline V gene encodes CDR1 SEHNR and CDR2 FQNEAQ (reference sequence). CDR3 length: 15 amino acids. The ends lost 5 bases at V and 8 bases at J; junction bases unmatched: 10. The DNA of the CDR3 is TGTGCCAGCAGCGACCGACCAGGGGGCTGGGAAAAACTGTTTTTT. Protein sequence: CASSDRPGGWEKLFF.

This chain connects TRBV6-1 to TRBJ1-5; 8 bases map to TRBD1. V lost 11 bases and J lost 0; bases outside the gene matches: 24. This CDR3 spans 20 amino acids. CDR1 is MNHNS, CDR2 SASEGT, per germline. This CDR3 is CAQPPGRQGNFGYSNQPQHF. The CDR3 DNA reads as TGTGCCCAACCCCCCGGGAGACAGGGGAACTTCGGGTATAGCAATCAGCCCCAGCATTTT.

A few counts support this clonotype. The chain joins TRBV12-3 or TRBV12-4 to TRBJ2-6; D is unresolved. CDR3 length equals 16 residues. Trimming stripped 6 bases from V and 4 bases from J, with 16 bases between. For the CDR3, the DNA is TGTGCCAGCAGCCAACAGACCGCGAGGGGGGCCAACGTCCTGACTTTC. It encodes CASSQQTARGANVLTF.

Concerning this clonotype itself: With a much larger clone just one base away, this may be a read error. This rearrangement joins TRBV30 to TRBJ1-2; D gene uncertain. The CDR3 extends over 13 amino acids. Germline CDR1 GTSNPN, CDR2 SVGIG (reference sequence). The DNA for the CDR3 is TGTGCCTGGAGTGTACTTGCTAACTATGACTACACCTTC. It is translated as CAWSVLANYDYTF.

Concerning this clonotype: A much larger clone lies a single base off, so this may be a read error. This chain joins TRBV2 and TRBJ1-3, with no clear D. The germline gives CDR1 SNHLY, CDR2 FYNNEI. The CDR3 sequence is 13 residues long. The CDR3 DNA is TGTACCGCTCTGGGAACGGGAGGAAACACCATATATTTT. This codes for CTALGTGGNTIYF.

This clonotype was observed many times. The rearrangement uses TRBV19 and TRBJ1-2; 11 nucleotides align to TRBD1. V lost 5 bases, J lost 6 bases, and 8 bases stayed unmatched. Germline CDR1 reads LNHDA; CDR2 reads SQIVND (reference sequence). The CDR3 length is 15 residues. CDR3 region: CASSLRRTGGDGYTF. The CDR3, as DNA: TGTGCCAGTAGTCTCCGTCGGACAGGGGGCGATGGCTACACCTTC.

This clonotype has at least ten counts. Here the CDR3 reads CASSIDRRVFQFF. The CDR3 bases are TGTGCCAGCAGCATAGACAGGCGGGTGTTTCAGTTCTTC. V gene TRBV5-6 combines with J gene TRBJ2-1; maybe TRBD1 (6 bases). CDR3 size: 13 residues. The V end lost 4 bases, the J end lost 13 bases, and 18 bases lay between the germline ends. Germline V CDR1 and CDR2: SGHDT, YYEEEE.

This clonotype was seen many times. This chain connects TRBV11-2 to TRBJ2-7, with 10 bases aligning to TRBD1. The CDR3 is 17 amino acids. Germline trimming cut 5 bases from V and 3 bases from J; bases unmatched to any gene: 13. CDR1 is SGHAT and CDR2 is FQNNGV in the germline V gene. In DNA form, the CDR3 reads TGTGCCAGCAGCCGACAGGGGGCTTTCCCAGATCTCTACGAGCAGTACTTC. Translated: CASSRQGAFPDLYEQYF.

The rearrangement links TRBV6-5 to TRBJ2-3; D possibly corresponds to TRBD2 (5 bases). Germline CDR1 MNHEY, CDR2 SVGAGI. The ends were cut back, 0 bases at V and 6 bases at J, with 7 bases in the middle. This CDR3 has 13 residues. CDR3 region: CASSYSGLDTQYF. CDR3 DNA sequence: TGTGCCAGCAGTTACTCTGGACTGGATACGCAGTATTTT.

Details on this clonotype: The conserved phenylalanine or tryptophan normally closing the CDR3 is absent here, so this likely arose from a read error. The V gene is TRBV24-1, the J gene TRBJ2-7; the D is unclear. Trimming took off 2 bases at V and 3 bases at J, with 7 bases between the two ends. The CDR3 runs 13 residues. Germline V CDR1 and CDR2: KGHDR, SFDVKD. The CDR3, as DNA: TGTGCCACCAGTGATTCGCAACGCTACGAGCAGTACCTC. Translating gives CATSDSQRYEQYL.

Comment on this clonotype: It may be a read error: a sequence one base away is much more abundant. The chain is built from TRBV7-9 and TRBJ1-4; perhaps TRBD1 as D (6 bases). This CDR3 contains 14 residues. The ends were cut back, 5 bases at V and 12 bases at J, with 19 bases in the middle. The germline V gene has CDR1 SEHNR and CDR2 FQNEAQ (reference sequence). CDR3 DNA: TGTGCCAGCAGCCCTGGGACAAGTAACGAAGAACTGTTTTTT. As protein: CASSPGTSNEELFF.

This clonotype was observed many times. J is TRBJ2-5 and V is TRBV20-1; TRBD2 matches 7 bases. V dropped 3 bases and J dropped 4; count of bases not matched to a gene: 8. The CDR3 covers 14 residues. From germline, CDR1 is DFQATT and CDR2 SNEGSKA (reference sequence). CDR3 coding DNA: TGCAGTGCTAGCGAAGGGACTATGGGAGAGACCCAGTACTTC. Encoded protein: CSASEGTMGETQYF.

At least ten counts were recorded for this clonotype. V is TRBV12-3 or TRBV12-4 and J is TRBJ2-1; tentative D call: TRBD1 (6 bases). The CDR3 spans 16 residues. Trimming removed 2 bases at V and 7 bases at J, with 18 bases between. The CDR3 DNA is TGTGCCAGCAGTTTACACGCAGGGGCCATCGGTAATGAGCAGTTCTTC. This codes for CASSLHAGAIGNEQFF.

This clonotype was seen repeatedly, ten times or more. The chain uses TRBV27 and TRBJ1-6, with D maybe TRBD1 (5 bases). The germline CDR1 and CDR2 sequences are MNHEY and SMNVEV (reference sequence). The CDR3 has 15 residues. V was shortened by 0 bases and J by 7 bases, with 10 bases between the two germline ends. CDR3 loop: CASSLSGTINSPLHF. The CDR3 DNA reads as TGTGCCAGCAGTTTATCTGGGACGATCAATTCACCCCTCCACTTT.

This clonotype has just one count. The CDR3 sequence is CSAFPGLAEFTDTQYF. For the CDR3, the DNA is TGCAGTGCATTTCCGGGACTAGCGGAGTTCACAGATACGCAGTATTTT. The rearrangement uses TRBV20-1 and TRBJ2-3, with 11 nucleotides matching TRBD2. V was clipped by 6 bases and J by 2 bases; unmatched bases: 10. Germline V lookup: CDR1 DFQATT, CDR2 SNEGSKA (reference sequence). The CDR3 loop spans 16 amino acids.

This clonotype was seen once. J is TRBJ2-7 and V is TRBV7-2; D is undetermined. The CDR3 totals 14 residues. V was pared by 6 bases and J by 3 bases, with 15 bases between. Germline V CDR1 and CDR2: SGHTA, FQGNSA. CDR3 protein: CASSPTSRSYEQYF. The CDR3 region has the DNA TGTGCCAGCAGTCCGACAAGTCGAAGCTACGAGCAGTACTTC.

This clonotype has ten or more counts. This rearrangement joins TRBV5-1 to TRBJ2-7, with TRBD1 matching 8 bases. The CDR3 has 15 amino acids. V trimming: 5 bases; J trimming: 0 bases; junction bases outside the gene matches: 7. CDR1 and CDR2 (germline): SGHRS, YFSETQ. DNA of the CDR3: TGCGCCAGCAGGAGAGGGACAGGCCTCTCCTACGAGCAGTACTTC. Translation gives CASRRGTGLSYEQYF.

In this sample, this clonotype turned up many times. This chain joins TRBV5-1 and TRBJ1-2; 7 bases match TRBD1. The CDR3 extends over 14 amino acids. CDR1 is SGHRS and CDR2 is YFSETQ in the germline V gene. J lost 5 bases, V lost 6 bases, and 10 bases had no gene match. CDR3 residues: CASTRNRGSYGYTF. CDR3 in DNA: TGCGCCAGCACCCGAAACAGGGGCTCGTATGGCTACACCTTC.

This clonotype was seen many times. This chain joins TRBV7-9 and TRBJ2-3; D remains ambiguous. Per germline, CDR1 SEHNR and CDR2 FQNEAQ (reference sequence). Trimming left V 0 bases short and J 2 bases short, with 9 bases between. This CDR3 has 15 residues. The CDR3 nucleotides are TGTGCCAGCAGCTTAGCGCCCGCCGTCACAGATACGCAGTATTTT. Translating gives CASSLAPAVTDTQYF.

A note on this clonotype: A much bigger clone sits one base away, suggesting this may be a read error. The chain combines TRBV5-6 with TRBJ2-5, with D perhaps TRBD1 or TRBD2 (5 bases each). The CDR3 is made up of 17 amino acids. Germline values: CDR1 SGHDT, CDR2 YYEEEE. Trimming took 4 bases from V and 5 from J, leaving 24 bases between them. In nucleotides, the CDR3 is TGTGCCAGCAGCGCCACGACCCGGGACGGGGCCCACGAGACCCAGTACTTC. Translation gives CASSATTRDGAHETQYF.

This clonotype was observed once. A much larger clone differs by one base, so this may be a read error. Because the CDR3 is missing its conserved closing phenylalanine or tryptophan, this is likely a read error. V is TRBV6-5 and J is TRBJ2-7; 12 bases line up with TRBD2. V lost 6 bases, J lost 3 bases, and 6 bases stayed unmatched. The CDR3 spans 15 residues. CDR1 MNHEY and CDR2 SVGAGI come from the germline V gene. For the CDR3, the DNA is TGTGCCAGCAGGGTTCTAGCGGGGGGGCTCTACGAGCAGTACCTC. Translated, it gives CASRVLAGGLYEQYL.

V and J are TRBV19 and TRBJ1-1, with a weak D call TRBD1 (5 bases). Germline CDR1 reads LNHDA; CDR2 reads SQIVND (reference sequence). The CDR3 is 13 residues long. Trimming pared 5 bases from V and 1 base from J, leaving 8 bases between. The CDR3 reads CASSQGWNTEAFF. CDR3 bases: TGTGCCAGTAGTCAGGGTTGGAACACTGAAGCTTTCTTT.

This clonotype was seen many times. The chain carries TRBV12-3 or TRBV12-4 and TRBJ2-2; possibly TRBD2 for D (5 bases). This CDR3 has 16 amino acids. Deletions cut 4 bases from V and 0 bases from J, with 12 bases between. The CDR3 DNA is TGTGCCAGCAGTTACCGGGGTCCCCCGAACACCGGGGAGCTGTTTTTT. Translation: CASSYRGPPNTGELFF.

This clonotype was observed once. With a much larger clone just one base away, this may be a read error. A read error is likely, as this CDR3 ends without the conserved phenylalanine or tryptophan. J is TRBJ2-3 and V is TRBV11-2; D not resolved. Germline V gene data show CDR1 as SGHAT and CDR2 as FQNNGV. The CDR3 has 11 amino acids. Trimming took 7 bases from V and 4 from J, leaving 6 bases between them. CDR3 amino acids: CASNSADTQYL. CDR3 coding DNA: TGTGCCAGCAACTCAGCAGATACGCAGTATCTT.

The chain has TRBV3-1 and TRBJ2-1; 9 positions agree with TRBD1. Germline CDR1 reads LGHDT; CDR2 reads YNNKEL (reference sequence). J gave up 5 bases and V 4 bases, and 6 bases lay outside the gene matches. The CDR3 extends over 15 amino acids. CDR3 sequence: CASSRGDRANNEQFF. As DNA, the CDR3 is TGTGCCAGCAGCCGGGGGGACAGGGCCAACAATGAGCAGTTCTTC.

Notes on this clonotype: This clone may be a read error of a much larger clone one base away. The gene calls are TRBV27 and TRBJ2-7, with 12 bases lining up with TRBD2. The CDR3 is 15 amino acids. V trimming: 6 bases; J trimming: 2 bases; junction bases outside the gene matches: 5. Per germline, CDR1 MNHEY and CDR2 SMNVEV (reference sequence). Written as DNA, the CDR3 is TGTGCCAGCAGGAACCTAGCGGGAGGGGCCTACGAGCAGTACTTC. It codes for CASRNLAGGAYEQYF.

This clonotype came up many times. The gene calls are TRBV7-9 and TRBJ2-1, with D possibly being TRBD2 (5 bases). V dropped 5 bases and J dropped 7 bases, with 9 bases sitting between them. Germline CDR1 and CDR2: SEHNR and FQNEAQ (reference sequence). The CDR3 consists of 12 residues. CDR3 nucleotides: TGTGCCAGCAGCCCCGGGGTGAATGAGCAGTTCTTC. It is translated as CASSPGVNEQFF.

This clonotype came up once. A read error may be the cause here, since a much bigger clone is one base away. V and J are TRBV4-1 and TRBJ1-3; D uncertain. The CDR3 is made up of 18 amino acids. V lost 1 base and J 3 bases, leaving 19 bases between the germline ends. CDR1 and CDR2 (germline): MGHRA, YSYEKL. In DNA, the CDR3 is TGCGCCAGCAGCCAAGGTGCCTTGCATGAGACGGATGGAAACACCATATATTTT. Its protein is CASSQGALHETDGNTIYF.